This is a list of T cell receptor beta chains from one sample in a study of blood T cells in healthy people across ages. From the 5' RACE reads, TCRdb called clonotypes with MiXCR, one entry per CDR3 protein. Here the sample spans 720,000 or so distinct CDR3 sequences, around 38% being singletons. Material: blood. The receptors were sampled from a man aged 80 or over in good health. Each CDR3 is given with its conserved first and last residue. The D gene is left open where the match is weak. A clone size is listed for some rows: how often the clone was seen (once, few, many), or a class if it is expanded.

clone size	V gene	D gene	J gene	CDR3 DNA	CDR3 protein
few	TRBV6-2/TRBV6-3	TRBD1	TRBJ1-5	TGTGCCAGCAGTTACACAGGGGTCAATCAGCCCCAGCATTTT	CASSYTGVNQPQHF
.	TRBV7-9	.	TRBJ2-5	TGTGCCAGCAGCTTCCCATTCGGTGCCCAAGAGACCCAGTACTTC	CASSFPFGAQETQYF
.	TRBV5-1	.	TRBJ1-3	TGCGCCAGCAGCTTGAGAGGGACTGGAAACACCATATATTTT	CASSLRGTGNTIYF
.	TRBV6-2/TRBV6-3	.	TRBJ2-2	TGTGCCAGCAAACAACTAGCAGCCGGGGAGCTGTTTTTT	CASKQLAAGELFF
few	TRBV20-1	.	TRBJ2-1	TGCAGTGCTGGAGGACCATCAGGCTTCGGTAGTTTACGCGATGAGCAGTTCTTC	CSAGGPSGFGSLRDEQFF
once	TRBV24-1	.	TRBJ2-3	TGTGCCACCAGTGCCCAGCGGAGCACAGATACGCAGTATTTT	CATSAQRSTDTQYF
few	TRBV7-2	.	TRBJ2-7	TGTGCCAGCAGTTTAATTAACGAGCAGTACTTC	CASSLINEQYF
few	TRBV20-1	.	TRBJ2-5	TGCAGTGCTAGTGCCACTTCGTACCAAGAGACCCAGTACTTC	CSASATSYQETQYF
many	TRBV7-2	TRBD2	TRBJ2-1	TGTGCCAGCAGCTTAAGAAGGGCTAGCGGGGGGGCTGAGGGGGAGGTGTTCTTC	CASSLRRASGGAEGEVFF
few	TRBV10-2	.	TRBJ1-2	TGCGCCAGCAGTGAGTCGATAGCAAACTATGGCTACACCTTC	CASSESIANYGYTF
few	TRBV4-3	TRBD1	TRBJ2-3	TGCGCCAGCAGCCAGAACACAGGGGCCTACACAGATACGCAGTATTTT	CASSQNTGAYTDTQYF
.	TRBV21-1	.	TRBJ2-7	TGTGCCAGCAGCAAAAGGGGGACTAAGTATTCGTCGCGGTGTGAGCAGTACTTC	CASSKRGTKYSSRCEQYF
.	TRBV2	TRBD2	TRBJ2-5	TGTGCCAGCAAACGGACTAGCGGGAGAAGTGGAGAGACCCAGTACTTC	CASKRTSGRSGETQYF
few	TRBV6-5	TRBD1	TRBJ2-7	TGTGCCAGCAGTTACGGGGGACAGGGGTCCTACGAGCAGTACTTC	CASSYGGQGSYEQYF
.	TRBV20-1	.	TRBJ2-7	TGCAGTGCTAGGGACATAGCGTCCCGAGAGCAGTACTTC	CSARDIASREQYF
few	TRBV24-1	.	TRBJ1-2	TGTGCCACCAGTGATTTTACCGTAGGGGGCTATGGCTACACCTTC	CATSDFTVGGYGYTF
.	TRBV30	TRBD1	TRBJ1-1	TGTGCCTGGAGTCCCCCTTGGGACAGGGGGAACACTGAAGCTTTCTTT	CAWSPPWDRGNTEAFF
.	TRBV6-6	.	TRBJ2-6	TGTGCCAGCAGTTACTTAGGTAGGGCTGGGGCCAACGTCCTGACTTTC	CASSYLGRAGANVLTF
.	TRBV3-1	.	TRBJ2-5	TGTGCCAGCAGCCAAGGGGCAGGGGCTAGTGAGCAGTACTTC	CASSQGAGASEQYF
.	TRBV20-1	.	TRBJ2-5	TGCAGTGCTGGTGGGGGGGCAGAGGAGCAGTACTTC	CSAGGGAEEQYF
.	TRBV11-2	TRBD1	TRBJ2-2	TGTGCCAGCAGCTTACCCGGACAGGTTTGGACCGGGGAGCTGTTTTTT	CASSLPGQVWTGELFF
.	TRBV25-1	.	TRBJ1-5	TGTGCCAGCAGTTTGGGGGTGGGCAGCAATCAGCCCCAGCATTTT	CASSLGVGSNQPQHF
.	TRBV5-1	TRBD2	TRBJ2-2	TGCGCCAGCAGCTTGGGCCCTAGCGGTTCTACCGGGGAGCTGTTTTTT	CASSLGPSGSTGELFF
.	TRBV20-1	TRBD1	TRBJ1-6	TGCAGTGCTAGAGTCCAAGGGGGGGACAGGTCACCCCTCCACTTT	CSARVQGGDRSPLHF
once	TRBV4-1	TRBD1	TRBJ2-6	TGCGCCAGCAGCCAAAATGAGGACAGGGTGGCAGCTGGGGCCAACGTCCTGACTTTC	CASSQNEDRVAAGANVLTF